One TCR beta chain is described in this entry. The antigen is not known. The data originate from a study of cytomegalovirus exposure and HLA in healthy donors. As for the study in general: It was reported in a later analysis that the 100 to 150 validation repertoires used the same platform as the roughly 670 first-cohort repertoires. Study-wide points: Subsequent analysis of the approximately 110 validation repertoires found a tendency for first-cohort TCR clusters to co-occur. Among TCR beta chains, those listed as cytomegalovirus-associated numbered around 160.

This CDR3 region has 16 residues. Separation from the roughly 690-subject first cohort characterized the roughly 110-subject validation cohort, to which the donors belonged. Profiled with immunoSEQ multiplex PCR; TCRdb holds only in-frame clones, not every one. Here the sample spans 200,000 to 250,000 clones, approximately 87% being singletons. Material for sequencing was PBMCs. This chain uses TRBV21-1 with TRBJ2-2; the table assigns TRBD1, which was not confirmed against the DNA. TRBV21-1 is described as a pseudogene. The clonotype comes from a woman under 30 in good health and CMV-seronegative. The CDR3 region has the DNA TGTGCCAGCAGCACCCAGGAAGCACCAAACACCGGGGAGCTGTTTTTT. Its protein is CASSTQEAPNTGELFF.